These 22 T cell receptor beta chains were sequenced from one sample in a study of OX40 agonist ivuxolimab in advanced cancers. The library was built by means of the immunoSEQ multiplex PCR assay. Not all clones reach the TCRdb copy of this immuneACCESS table, which keeps in-frame sequences only. Checked studies attribute under half of the gap to unresolved V genes and leave the rest unexplained. This sample gives about 50,000 clones in total; around 93% of them show up just once. The ten largest clones take up roughly 22% of the sample. The specimen was CD4+ or CD8+ T cells sorted from blood, collected in a trial of the OX40 agonist ivuxolimab. Source of these receptors: an adult with an advanced solid tumor such as melanoma, head and neck, liver or kidney cancer.

The gene calls are TRBV5-6 and TRBJ2-2; 7 positions agree with TRBD1. This CDR3 contains 16 residues. The V gene's germline CDR1 is SGHDT and CDR2 YYEEEE. Trimming took 1 base from V and 4 from J; bases not matched to a gene: 7. The CDR3 is CASSLQGQPGTGELFF. The CDR3 bases are TGTGCCAGCAGCTTGCAGGGACAGCCGGGCACCGGGGAGCTGTTTTTT.

J is TRBJ2-3 and V is TRBV27; D may correspond to TRBD1 or TRBD2 (5 bases each). V dropped 5 bases and J dropped 0 bases, with 12 bases sitting between them. The CDR3 covers 15 residues. The V gene's germline CDR1 is MNHEY and CDR2 SMNVEV (reference sequence). In DNA form, the CDR3 reads TGTGCCAGCAGTAGCCGGGACGGGAGCACAGATACGCAGTATTTT. The encoded protein is CASSSRDGSTDTQYF.

V and J are TRBV29-1 and TRBJ2-7, with 10 bases matching TRBD2. This CDR3 spans 12 amino acids. Trimming at V came to 8 bases and at J to 3 bases, leaving 4 bases not matched to a gene. Germline CDR1 reads SQVTM; CDR2 reads ANQGSEA. Here the CDR3 reads CSIGTSVYEQYF. In nucleotides, the CDR3 is TGCAGCATCGGGACTAGCGTCTACGAGCAGTACTTC.

The genes are TRBV4-3 and TRBJ2-2; 7 positions match TRBD1. Trimming at V came to 7 bases and at J to 8 bases, leaving 4 bases not matched to a gene. This CDR3 comprises 12 residues. Germline V gene lookup returns CDR1 LGHNA and CDR2 YSLEER. The CDR3 DNA is TGCGCCAGCACAGGGGGTCTGGGGGAGCTGTTTTTT. It encodes CASTGGLGELFF.

This clone has a single count. The chain uses TRBV10-3 and TRBJ2-2, with 16 bases lining up with TRBD2. The CDR3 totals 17 residues. Germline trimming cut 8 bases from V and 0 bases from J; bases unmatched to any gene: 3. Germline lookup yields CDR1 ENHRY and CDR2 SYGVKD. In DNA form, the CDR3 reads TGTGCCATCGGGACTAGCGGGAGGGCGACGAACACCGGGGAGCTGTTTTTT. It codes for CAIGTSGRATNTGELFF.

The chain joins TRBV28 to TRBJ1-1; D is perhaps TRBD1 (5 bases). This CDR3 spans 15 amino acids. The V end was cut by 0 bases, the J end by 0 bases, with 8 bases between. Germline lookup yields CDR1 MDHEN and CDR2 SYDVKM. The CDR3 coding sequence is TGTGCCAGCAGTTTATGGGAGGGGTTGAACACTGAAGCTTTCTTT. Its translation: CASSLWEGLNTEAFF. The whole variable domain, remainder taken from reference TRBV28 and TRBJ1-1, is DVKVTQSSRYLVKRTGEKVFLECVQDMDHENMFWYRQDPGLGLRLIYFSYDVKMKEKGDIPEGYSVSREKKERFSLILESASTNQTSMYLCASSLWEGLNTEAFFGQGTRLTVV.

V and J are TRBV7-3 and TRBJ2-5; D perhaps matches TRBD2 (5 bases). Germline values: CDR1 SGHTA, CDR2 FQGTGA. The germline V and J ends were trimmed by 7 bases and 1 base, with 13 bases remaining between them. The CDR3 contains 14 residues. This CDR3 reads CASTLGVSQETQYF. The CDR3 DNA reads as TGTGCCAGCACCCTCGGGGTCTCCCAAGAGACCCAGTACTTC.

J is TRBJ2-7 and V is TRBV19; 7 bases align to TRBD2. This CDR3 region has 15 residues. J lost 2 bases, V lost 5 bases, and 9 bases had no gene match. Germline CDR1 reads LNHDA; CDR2 reads SQIVND (reference sequence). CDR3 region: CASSPGAGVAYEQYF. The DNA of the CDR3 is TGTGCCAGTAGTCCTGGGGCGGGGGTTGCCTACGAGCAGTACTTC.

This chain joins TRBV6-1 and TRBJ2-7, with D possibly called TRBD1 or TRBD2 (5 bases each). In germline, CDR1 is MNHNS, CDR2 SASEGT. The V gene lost 6 bases and the J gene lost 6 bases, with 21 bases spanning the gap. The CDR3 length is 15 residues. CDR3 sequence reads: CASSVPAGGGLEQYF. The CDR3 DNA reads TGTGCCAGCAGCGTCCCGGCGGGTGGGGGTCTCGAGCAGTACTTC.

V usage is TRBV28 and J usage is TRBJ2-7, with a tentative D call TRBD1 (5 bases). Germline CDR1 and CDR2: MDHEN and SYDVKM. V lost 4 bases to trimming and J lost 2 bases, with 12 bases between them. This CDR3 spans 14 amino acids. The CDR3 reads CASSSPTTAYEQYF. As DNA, the CDR3 is TGTGCCAGCAGTTCCCCGACGACAGCCTACGAGCAGTACTTC.

V and J are TRBV9 and TRBJ2-5; 10 bases fit TRBD2. CDR3 length equals 16 residues. With 0 bases clipped from V and 5 bases from J, the junction kept 7 bases outside the gene matches. Germline CDR1 SGDLS, CDR2 YYNGEE. DNA of the CDR3: TGTGCCAGCAGCGTAGTTTCTAGCGGGAGTTTTGAGACCCAGTACTTC. Its translation: CASSVVSSGSFETQYF.

The chain links TRBV19 to TRBJ2-3, with 7 positions matching TRBD1. Germline lookup yields CDR1 LNHDA and CDR2 SQIVND (reference sequence). J lost 7 bases, V lost 0 bases, and 7 bases had no gene match. The CDR3 runs 15 residues. CDR3 residues: CASSIDPQGEHTQYF. The CDR3 nucleotides read TGTGCCAGTAGTATAGATCCCCAGGGGGAGCATACGCAGTATTTT.

The chain joins TRBV5-1 to TRBJ2-1; 10 bases are shared with TRBD1. The J segment lost 8 bases and the V segment lost 2 bases, leaving 10 bases of the junction unmatched. Germline V gene sequence: CDR1 SGHRS, CDR2 YFSETQ. The length of the CDR3 is 16 residues. CDR3 sequence reads: CASSFPGDRGGDEQFF. The CDR3 region has the DNA TGCGCCAGCAGCTTCCCCGGGGACAGGGGTGGCGATGAGCAGTTCTTC.

Only one count was recorded for this clone. The gene calls are TRBV10-3 and TRBJ2-5; possible D gene TRBD2, 6 bases. Trimming stripped 5 bases from V and 1 base from J, with 11 bases between. The CDR3 runs to 14 residues. Per the germline V gene, CDR1 is ENHRY and CDR2 is SYGVKD. CDR3 DNA sequence: TGTGCCATCAGTAGGGCGGGGCTCCAAGAGACCCAGTACTTC. Protein product: CAISRAGLQETQYF.

This chain connects TRBV4-3 to TRBJ2-1; D possibly corresponds to TRBD2 (6 bases). The germline V gene has CDR1 LGHNA and CDR2 YSLEER. The germline V and J ends were trimmed by 0 bases and 5 bases, with 17 bases remaining between them. The CDR3 has 17 residues. Written as DNA, the CDR3 is TGCGCCAGCAGCCAAGATCGAGGCGGGGAGTTAAACAATGAGCAGTTCTTC. Residues: CASSQDRGGELNNEQFF.

CDR3 in amino acids: CATSRDAWPEAFF. The CDR3 DNA reads as TGTGCCACCAGCAGAGATGCCTGGCCTGAAGCTTTCTTT. The chain couples TRBV15 to TRBJ1-1; D not resolved. There are 13 residues in the CDR3. Trimming shortened V by 0 bases and J by 6 bases, and 8 bases separated the two germline ends. CDR1 and CDR2 (germline): LNHNV, YYDKDF (reference sequence).

The chain employs TRBV5-6 and TRBJ2-7; possibly TRBD2 for D (6 bases). Germline assignment: CDR1 SGHDT and CDR2 YYEEEE. This CDR3 is 14 amino acids long. V shed 0 bases and J shed 6 bases, with 13 bases lying between them. CDR3 protein: CASSLGGEGFEQYF. CDR3 bases: TGTGCCAGCAGCTTGGGCGGGGAAGGGTTCGAGCAGTACTTC.

This clone counts as large. This chain links TRBV2 with TRBJ2-1; D might be TRBD2 (6 bases). V was cut by 8 bases and J by 8 bases, with 19 bases left in between. Germline CDR1 reads SNHLY; CDR2 reads FYNNEI. The CDR3 has 14 amino acids. The CDR3 sequence is CASQKESGADEQFF. Written as DNA, the CDR3 is TGTGCCAGCCAGAAGGAGTCGGGAGCGGATGAGCAGTTCTTC.

The chain joins TRBV5-4 to TRBJ2-7; weak D call: TRBD1 (6 bases). The germline V gene encodes CDR1 SGHNT and CDR2 YYREEE (reference sequence). Trimming removed 7 bases from V and 3 bases from J, with 23 bases in between. The CDR3 sequence is 16 residues long. This CDR3 is CASGRLEDSHFYEQYF. The CDR3 DNA is TGTGCCAGCGGCCGCCTAGAGGACAGTCACTTCTACGAGCAGTACTTC.

The rearrangement joins TRBV30 to TRBJ2-7, with D possibly being TRBD1 (6 bases). Germline V gives CDR1 GTSNPN, CDR2 SVGIG (reference sequence). Trimming cost V 5 bases and J 7 bases, with 21 bases left between them. CDR3 size: 14 residues. CDR3 sequence: CAWGRIQGTSEQYF. The CDR3 DNA is TGTGCCTGGGGCAGGATACAGGGAACGTCTGAGCAGTACTTC. Together with reference TRBV30 and TRBJ2-7, the CDR3 gives the full variable domain: SQTIHQWPATLVQPVGSPLSLECTVEGTSNPNLYWYRQAAGRGLQLLFYSVGIGQISSEVPQNLSASRPQDRQFILSSKKLLLSDSGFYLCAWGRIQGTSEQYFGPGTRLTVT.

V and J are TRBV6-6 and TRBJ2-1, with TRBD1 as a possible D gene (6 bases). This CDR3 contains 14 residues. V was trimmed by 6 bases and J by 7 bases, leaving 16 bases between them. Germline CDR1 reads MNHNY; CDR2 reads SVGAGI (reference sequence). For the CDR3, the DNA is TGTGCCAGCAGGACGTTTGGACAGTTTAATGAGCAGTTCTTC. Translating it yields CASRTFGQFNEQFF.

V is TRBV4-3 and J is TRBJ2-7, with D possibly TRBD2 on 5 matching bases. In germline, CDR1 is LGHNA, CDR2 YSLEER. V gave up 0 bases and J gave up 0 bases, with 12 bases separating them. The CDR3 is 16 amino acids. The CDR3 DNA follows: TGCGCCAGCAGCCAAGATCGGGGTACCAGCTCCTACGAGCAGTACTTC. As protein: CASSQDRGTSSYEQYF.